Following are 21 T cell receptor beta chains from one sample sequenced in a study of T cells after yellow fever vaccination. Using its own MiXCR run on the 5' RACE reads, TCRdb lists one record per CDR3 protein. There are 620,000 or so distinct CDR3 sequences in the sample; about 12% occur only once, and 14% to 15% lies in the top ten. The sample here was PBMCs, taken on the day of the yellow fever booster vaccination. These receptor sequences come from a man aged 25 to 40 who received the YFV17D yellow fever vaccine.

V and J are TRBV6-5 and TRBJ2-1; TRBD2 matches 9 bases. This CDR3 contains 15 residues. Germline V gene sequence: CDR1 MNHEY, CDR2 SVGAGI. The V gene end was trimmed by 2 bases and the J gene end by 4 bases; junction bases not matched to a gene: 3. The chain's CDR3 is CASSYAGGPYNEQFF. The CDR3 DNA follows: TGTGCCAGCAGTTACGCGGGAGGGCCGTACAATGAGCAGTTCTTC.

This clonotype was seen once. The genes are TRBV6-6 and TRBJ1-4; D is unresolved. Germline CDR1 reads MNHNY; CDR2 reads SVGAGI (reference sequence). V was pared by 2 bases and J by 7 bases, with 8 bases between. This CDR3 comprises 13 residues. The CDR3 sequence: CASSYVQLEKLFF. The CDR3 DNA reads TGTGCCAGCAGTTACGTGCAACTTGAAAAACTGTTTTTT.

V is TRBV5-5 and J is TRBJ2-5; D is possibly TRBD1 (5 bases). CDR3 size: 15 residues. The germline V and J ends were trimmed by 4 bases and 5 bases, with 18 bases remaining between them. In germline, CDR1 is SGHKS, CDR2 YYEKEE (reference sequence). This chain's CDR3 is CASSTNIAGWETQYF. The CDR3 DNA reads TGTGCCAGCAGCACGAATATCGCAGGGTGGGAGACCCAGTACTTC.

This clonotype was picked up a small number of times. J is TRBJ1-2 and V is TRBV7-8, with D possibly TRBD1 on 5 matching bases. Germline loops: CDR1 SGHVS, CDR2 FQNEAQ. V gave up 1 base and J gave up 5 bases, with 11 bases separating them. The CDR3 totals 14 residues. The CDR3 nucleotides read TGTGCCAGCAGCTTAGTTGGGACGACATATGGCTACACCTTC. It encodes CASSLVGTTYGYTF.

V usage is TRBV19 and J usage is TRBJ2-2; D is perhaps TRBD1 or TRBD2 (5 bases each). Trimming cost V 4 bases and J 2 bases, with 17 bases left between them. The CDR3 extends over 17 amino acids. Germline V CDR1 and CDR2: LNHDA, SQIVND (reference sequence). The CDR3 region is CASSRDDTAFNTGELFF. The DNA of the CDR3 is TGTGCCAGTAGTAGGGACGACACCGCCTTTAACACCGGGGAGCTGTTTTTT.

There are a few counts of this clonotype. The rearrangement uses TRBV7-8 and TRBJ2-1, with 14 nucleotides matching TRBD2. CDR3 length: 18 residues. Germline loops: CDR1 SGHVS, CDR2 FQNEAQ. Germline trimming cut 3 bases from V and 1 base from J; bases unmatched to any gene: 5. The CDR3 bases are TGTGCCAGCAGCTTCCGGACTAGCGGGAGGTATTCCTACAATGAGCAGTTCTTC. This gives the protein CASSFRTSGRYSYNEQFF. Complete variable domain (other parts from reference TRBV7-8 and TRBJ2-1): GAGVSQSPRYKVAKRGQDVALRCDPISGHVSLFWYQQALGQGPEFLTYFQNEAQLDKSGLPSDRFFAERPEGSVSTLKIQRTQQEDSAVYLCASSFRTSGRYSYNEQFFGPGTRLTVL.

CDR3: CASSAVVTGELFF. CDR3 nucleotides: TGTGCCAGCAGCGCGGTGGTAACCGGGGAGCTGTTTTTT. The V call is TRBV5-6, the J call TRBJ2-2; D unclear. The CDR3 is 13 residues long. CDR1 and CDR2 from the germline V gene are SGHDT and YYEEEE. The V and J ends lost 4 bases and 5 bases respectively, with 9 bases between them.

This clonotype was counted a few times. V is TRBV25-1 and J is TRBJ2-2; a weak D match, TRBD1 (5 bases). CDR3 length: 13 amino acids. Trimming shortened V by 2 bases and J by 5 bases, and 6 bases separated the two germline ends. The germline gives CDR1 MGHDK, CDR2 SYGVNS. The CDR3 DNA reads TGTGCCAGCAGTGAACCAGGGACCGGGGAGCTGTTTTTT. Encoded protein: CASSEPGTGELFF.

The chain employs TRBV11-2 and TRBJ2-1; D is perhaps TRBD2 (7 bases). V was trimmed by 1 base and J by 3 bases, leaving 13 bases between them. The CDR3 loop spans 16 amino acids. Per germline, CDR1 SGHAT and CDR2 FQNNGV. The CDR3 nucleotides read TGTGCCAGCAGCTTAGGGGGCGGGGGCGTCTACAATGAGCAGTTCTTC. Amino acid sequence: CASSLGGGGVYNEQFF.

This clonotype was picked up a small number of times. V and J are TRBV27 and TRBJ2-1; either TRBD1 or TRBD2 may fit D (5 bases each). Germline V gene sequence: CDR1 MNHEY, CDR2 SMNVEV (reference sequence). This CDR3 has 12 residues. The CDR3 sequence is CASEGSYNEQFF. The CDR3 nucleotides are TGTGCATCCGAGGGGTCCTACAATGAGCAGTTCTTC.

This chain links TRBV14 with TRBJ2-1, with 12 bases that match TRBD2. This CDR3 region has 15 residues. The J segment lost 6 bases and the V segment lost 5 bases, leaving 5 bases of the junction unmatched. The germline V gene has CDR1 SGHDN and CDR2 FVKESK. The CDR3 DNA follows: TGTGCCAGCAGCGTTGGACTAGCGGGAATCAATGAGCAGTTCTTC. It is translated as CASSVGLAGINEQFF.

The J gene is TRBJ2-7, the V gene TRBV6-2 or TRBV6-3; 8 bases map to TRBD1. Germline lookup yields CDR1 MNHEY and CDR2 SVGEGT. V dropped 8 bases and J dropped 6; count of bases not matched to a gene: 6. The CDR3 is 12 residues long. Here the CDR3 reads CASGQGFGEQYF. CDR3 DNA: TGTGCCAGCGGACAGGGTTTCGGCGAGCAGTACTTC.

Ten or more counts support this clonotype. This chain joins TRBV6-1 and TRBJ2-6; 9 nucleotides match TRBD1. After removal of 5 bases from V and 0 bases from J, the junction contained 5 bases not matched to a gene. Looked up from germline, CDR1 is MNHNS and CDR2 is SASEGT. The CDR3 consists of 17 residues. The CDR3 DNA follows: TGTGCCAGCAGTCGGGACAGGGTGAGCTCTGGGGCCAACGTCCTGACTTTC. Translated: CASSRDRVSSGANVLTF.

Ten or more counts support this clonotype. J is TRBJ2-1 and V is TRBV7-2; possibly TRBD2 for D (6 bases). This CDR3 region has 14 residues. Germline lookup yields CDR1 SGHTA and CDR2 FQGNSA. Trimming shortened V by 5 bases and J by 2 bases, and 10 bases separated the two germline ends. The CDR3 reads CASSPKRAYNEQFF. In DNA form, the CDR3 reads TGTGCCAGCAGCCCGAAGCGGGCCTACAATGAGCAGTTCTTC.

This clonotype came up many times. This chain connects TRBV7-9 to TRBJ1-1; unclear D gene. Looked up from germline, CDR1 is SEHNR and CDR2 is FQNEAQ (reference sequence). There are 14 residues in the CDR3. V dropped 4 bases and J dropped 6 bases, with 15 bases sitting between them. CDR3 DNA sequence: TGTGCCAGCAGCTCACTCTTCAGCGGGTCTGAAGCTTTCTTT. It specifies CASSSLFSGSEAFF.

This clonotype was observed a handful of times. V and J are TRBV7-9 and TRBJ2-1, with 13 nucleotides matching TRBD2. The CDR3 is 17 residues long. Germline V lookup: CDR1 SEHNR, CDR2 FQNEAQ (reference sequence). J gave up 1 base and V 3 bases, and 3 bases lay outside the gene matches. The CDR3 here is CASSLRGLAGSYNEQFF. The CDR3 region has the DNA TGTGCCAGCAGCTTGAGGGGACTAGCGGGATCCTACAATGAGCAGTTCTTC.

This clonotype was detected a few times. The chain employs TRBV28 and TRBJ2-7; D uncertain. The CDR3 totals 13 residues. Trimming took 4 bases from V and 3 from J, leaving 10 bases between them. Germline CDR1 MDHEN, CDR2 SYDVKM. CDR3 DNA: TGTGCCAGCAGTTATAATAACGGCTACGAGCAGTACTTC. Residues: CASSYNNGYEQYF.

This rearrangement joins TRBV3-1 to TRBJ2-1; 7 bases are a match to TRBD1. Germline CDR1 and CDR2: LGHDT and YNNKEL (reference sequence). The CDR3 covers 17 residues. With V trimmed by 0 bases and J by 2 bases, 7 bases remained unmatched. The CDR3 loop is CASSQDQDRLTYNEQFF. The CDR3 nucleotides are TGTGCCAGCAGCCAAGATCAGGACAGGTTAACCTACAATGAGCAGTTCTTC.

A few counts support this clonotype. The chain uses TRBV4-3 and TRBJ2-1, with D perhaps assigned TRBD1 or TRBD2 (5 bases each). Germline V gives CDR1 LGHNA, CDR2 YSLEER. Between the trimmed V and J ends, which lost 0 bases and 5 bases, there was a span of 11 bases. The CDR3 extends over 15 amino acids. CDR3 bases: TGCGCCAGCAGCCAAGACTTCGGGACGGACAATGAGCAGTTCTTC. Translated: CASSQDFGTDNEQFF.

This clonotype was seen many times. CDR3 loop: CASSYTAGVETQYF. CDR3 nucleotides: TGTGCCAGCAGCTATACAGCGGGAGTGGAGACCCAGTACTTC. V and J are TRBV7-6 and TRBJ2-5, with 8 bases matching TRBD2. The CDR3 is made up of 14 amino acids. Germline loops: CDR1 SGHVS, CDR2 FNYEAQ. Unmatched junction bases numbered 6, after V lost 4 bases and J lost 5 bases.

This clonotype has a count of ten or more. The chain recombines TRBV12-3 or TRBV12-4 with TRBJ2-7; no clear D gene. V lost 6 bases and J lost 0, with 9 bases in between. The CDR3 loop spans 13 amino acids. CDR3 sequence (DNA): TGTGCCAGCAGCTCCCTCAACTCCTACGAGCAGTACTTC. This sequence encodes CASSSLNSYEQYF.